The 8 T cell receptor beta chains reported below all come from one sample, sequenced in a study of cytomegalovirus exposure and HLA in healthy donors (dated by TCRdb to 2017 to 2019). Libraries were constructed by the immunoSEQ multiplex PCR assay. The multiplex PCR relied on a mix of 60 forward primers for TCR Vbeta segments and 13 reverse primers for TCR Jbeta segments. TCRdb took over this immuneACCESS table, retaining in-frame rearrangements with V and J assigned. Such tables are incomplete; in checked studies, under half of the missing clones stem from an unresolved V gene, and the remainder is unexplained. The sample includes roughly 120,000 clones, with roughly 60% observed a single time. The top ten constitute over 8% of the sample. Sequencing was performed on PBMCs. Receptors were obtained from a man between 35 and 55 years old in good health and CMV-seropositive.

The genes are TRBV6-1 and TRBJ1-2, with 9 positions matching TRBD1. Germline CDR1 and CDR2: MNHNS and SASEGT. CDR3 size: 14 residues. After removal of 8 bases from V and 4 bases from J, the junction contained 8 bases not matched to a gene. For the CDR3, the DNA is TGTGCCAGCGGTCAGGACAGGGGCGGCTATGGCTACACCTTC. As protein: CASGQDRGGYGYTF.

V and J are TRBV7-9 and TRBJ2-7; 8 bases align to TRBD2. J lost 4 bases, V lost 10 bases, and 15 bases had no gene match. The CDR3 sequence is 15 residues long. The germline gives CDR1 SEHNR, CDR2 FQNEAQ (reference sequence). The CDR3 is CATRWGGRLAYEQYF. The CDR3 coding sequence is TGTGCCACCCGCTGGGGCGGGAGGCTTGCTTACGAGCAGTACTTC.

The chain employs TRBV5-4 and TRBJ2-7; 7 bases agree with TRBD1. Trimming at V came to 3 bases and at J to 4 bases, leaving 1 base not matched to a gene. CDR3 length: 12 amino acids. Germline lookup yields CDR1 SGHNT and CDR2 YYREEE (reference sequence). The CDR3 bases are TGTGCCAGCAGCTCCAGGGGGTACGAGCAGTACTTC. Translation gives CASSSRGYEQYF.

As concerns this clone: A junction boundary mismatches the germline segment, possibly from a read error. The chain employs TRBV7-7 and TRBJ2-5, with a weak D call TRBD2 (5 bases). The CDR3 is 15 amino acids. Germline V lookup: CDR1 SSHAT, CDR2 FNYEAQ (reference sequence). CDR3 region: CASSLALATRETQYF. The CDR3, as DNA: TGTGCTAGCAGCTTAGCGCTCGCTACCCGGGAGACCCAGTACTTC.

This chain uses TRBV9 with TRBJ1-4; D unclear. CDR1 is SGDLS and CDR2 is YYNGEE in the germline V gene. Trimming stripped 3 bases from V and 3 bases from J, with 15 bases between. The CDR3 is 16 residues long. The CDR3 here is CASSGPNTAANEKLFF. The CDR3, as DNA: TGTGCCAGCAGCGGCCCCAATACCGCAGCTAATGAAAAACTGTTTTTT.

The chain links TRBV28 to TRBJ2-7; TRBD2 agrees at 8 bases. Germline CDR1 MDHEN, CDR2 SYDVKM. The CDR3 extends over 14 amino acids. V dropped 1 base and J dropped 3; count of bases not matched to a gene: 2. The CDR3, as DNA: TGTGCCAGCAGTTTATCGGGGGGGAACTACGAGCAGTACTTC. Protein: CASSLSGGNYEQYF.

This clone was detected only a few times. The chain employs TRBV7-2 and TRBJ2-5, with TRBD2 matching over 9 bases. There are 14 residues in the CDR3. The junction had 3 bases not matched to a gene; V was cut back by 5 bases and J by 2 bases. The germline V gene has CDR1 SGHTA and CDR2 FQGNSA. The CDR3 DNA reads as TGTGCCAGCAGCGCTCTAGCGGGGCAAGAGACCCAGTACTTC. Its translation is CASSALAGQETQYF.

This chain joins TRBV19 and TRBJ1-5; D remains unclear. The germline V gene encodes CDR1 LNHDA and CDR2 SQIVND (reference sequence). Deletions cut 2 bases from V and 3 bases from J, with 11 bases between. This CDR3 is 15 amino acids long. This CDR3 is CASSISGRANQPQHF. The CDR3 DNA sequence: TGTGCCAGTAGTATATCGGGGAGGGCCAATCAGCCCCAGCATTTT.